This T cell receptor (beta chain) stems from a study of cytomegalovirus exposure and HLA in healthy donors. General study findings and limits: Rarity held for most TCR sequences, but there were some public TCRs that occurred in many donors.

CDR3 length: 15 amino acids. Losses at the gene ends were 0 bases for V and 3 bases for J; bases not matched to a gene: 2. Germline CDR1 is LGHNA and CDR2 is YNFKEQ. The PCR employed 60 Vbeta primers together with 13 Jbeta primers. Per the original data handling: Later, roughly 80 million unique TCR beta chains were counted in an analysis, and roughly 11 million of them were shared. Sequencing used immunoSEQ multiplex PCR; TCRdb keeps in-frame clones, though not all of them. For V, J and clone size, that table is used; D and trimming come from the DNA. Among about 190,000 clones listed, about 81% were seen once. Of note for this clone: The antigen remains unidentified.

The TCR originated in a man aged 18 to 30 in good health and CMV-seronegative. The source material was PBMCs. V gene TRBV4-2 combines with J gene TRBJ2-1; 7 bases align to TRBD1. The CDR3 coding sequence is TGTGCCAGCAGCCAAGAAGGGGACAGCTACAATGAGCAGTTCTTC. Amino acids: CASSQEGDSYNEQFF.